A single sample is the source of the 30 T cell receptor beta chains below, sequenced in a study of T cell responses to AZD1222 COVID-19 vaccine. Profiled with immunoSEQ multiplex PCR; TCRdb holds only in-frame clones, not every one. The data show approximately 85,000 clones, approximately 87% seen once. The input for sequencing was peripheral blood, taken on day 0 of AZD1222 vaccination. The receptors originated from an adult in good health.

This chain connects TRBV10-3 to TRBJ2-7; 14 bases map to TRBD2. The germline gives CDR1 ENHRY, CDR2 SYGVKD. Germline trimming cut 2 bases from V and 4 bases from J; bases unmatched to any gene: 10. CDR3 length equals 18 residues. The CDR3: CAISEPHRTSGRLYEQYF. CDR3 nucleotide sequence: TGTGCCATCAGTGAGCCCCACCGGACTAGCGGGAGGTTATACGAGCAGTACTTC.

The gene calls are TRBV10-3 and TRBJ2-7, with 8 bases identical to TRBD1. Trimming took 2 bases from V and 3 from J; bases not matched to a gene: 9. The CDR3 has 16 residues. CDR1 and CDR2 from the germline V gene are ENHRY and SYGVKD. Here the CDR3 reads CAISESDRGPYYEQYF. Written as DNA, the CDR3 is TGTGCCATCAGTGAGAGCGACAGGGGACCATACTACGAGCAGTACTTC.

The chain couples TRBV5-6 to TRBJ1-2; 7 nucleotides agree with TRBD1. This CDR3 has 13 residues. Germline loops: CDR1 SGHDT, CDR2 YYEEEE. Trimming at V came to 2 bases and at J to 4 bases, leaving 2 bases not matched to a gene. The CDR3 sequence is CASSLDRVYGYTF. In DNA, the CDR3 is TGTGCCAGCAGCTTAGACAGGGTCTATGGCTACACCTTC. Together with reference TRBV5-6 and TRBJ1-2, the CDR3 gives the full variable domain: DAGVTQSPTHLIKTRGQQVTLRCSPKSGHDTVSWYQQALGQGPQFIFQYYEEEERQRGNFPDRFSGHQFPNYSSELNVNALLLGDSALYLCASSLDRVYGYTFGSGTRLTVV.

The rearrangement joins TRBV19 to TRBJ2-2; 8 nucleotides match TRBD2. Losses at the gene ends were 6 bases for V and 7 bases for J; bases not matched to a gene: 10. CDR1 is LNHDA, CDR2 SQIVND, per germline (reference sequence). The CDR3 runs to 15 residues. CDR3 DNA: TGTGCCAGTAGAGAACGGGGGGGCGCCCGCGGGGAGCTGTTTTTT. Its translation is CASRERGGARGELFF.

V usage is TRBV13 and J usage is TRBJ1-1; D is uncertain. The V gene's germline CDR1 is PRHDT and CDR2 FYEKMQ (reference sequence). The V and J ends lost 5 bases and 0 bases respectively, with 13 bases between them. The length of the CDR3 is 15 residues. The CDR3 coding sequence is TGTGCCAGCAGCCAACGCGGGCGAATGAACACTGAAGCTTTCTTT. Protein product: CASSQRGRMNTEAFF.

In its sample, this clone was seen a few times. The V and J genes are TRBV7-8 and TRBJ2-2, with 8 bases lining up with TRBD2. The CDR3 contains 18 residues. In germline, CDR1 is SGHVS, CDR2 FQNEAQ. Trimming at V came to 5 bases and at J to 1 base, leaving 12 bases not matched to a gene. The CDR3 bases are TGTGCCAGCAGCCGAAGGACAGCCCTAGCGGGGAACACCGGGGAGCTGTTTTTT. This encodes CASSRRTALAGNTGELFF.

This clone has a single count. The V and J genes are TRBV6-6 and TRBJ1-5, with TRBD1 identical over 7 bases. The germline CDR1 and CDR2 sequences are MNHNY and SVGAGI (reference sequence). Trimming took 5 bases from V and 4 from J; bases not matched to a gene: 5. The CDR3 sequence is 14 residues long. Here the CDR3 DNA reads TGTGCCAGCAGTACGAGACAGGGTAATCAGCCCCAGCATTTT. It codes for CASSTRQGNQPQHF.

The rearrangement links TRBV9 to TRBJ2-1, with 8 bases identical to TRBD2. Germline CDR1 and CDR2: SGDLS and YYNGEE. The CDR3 has 15 amino acids. V lost 3 bases to trimming and J lost 6 bases; unmatched junction nucleotides: 8. CDR3 coding DNA: TGTGCCAGCAGCGAGCCGGGACTAGTGATCAATGAGCAGTTCTTC. The encoded protein is CASSEPGLVINEQFF. Based on the CDR3 plus reference TRBV9 and TRBJ2-1, the full variable domain is DSGVTQTPKHLITATGQRVTLRCSPRSGDLSVYWYQQSLDQGLQFLIQYYNGEERAKGNILERFSAQQFPDLHSELNLSSLELGDSALYFCASSEPGLVINEQFFGPGTRLTVL.

The rearrangement links TRBV6-5 to TRBJ1-2; 7 bases are shared with TRBD1. Germline values: CDR1 MNHEY, CDR2 SVGAGI. This CDR3 comprises 15 residues. After removal of 0 bases from V and 5 bases from J, the junction contained 6 bases not matched to a gene. The DNA of the CDR3 is TGTGCCAGCAGTTACTCCTTGGACAGGAAGTATGGCTACACCTTC. Amino acid sequence: CASSYSLDRKYGYTF.

This chain links TRBV19 with TRBJ2-1; 10 bases are shared with TRBD2. CDR1 and CDR2 (germline): LNHDA, SQIVND (reference sequence). V was pared by 6 bases and J by 8 bases, with 10 bases of the junction left unmatched. The CDR3 is made up of 15 amino acids. The DNA for the CDR3 is TGTGCCAGTAGCCAGCGGGGGGGCCCGGTCTATGAGCAGTTCTTC. Residues: CASSQRGGPVYEQFF.

The gene calls are TRBV19 and TRBJ1-5; D remains unclear. Per the germline V gene, CDR1 is LNHDA and CDR2 is SQIVND (reference sequence). Trimming stripped 4 bases from V and 3 bases from J, with 16 bases between. This CDR3 has 16 amino acids. CDR3 coding DNA: TGTGCCAGTAGTAATATAGGCGGGTTGGCCAATCAGCCCCAGCATTTT. It translates to CASSNIGGLANQPQHF. Full variable domain (missing parts from reference TRBV19 and TRBJ1-5): DGGITQSPKYLFRKEGQNVTLSCEQNLNHDAMYWYRQDPGQGLRLIYYSQIVNDFQKGDIAEGYSVSREKKESFPLTVTSAQKNPTAFYLCASSNIGGLANQPQHFGDGTRLSIL.

V usage is TRBV10-3 and J usage is TRBJ2-6; TRBD2 matches at 7 bases. The CDR3 extends over 18 amino acids. CDR1 and CDR2 (germline): ENHRY, SYGVKD. V trimming: 3 bases; J trimming: 2 bases; junction bases outside the gene matches: 10. CDR3 DNA sequence: TGTGCCATCAGTGACCTTCCGGGAGGTGAAACTGGGGCCAACGTCCTGACTTTC. Its translation is CAISDLPGGETGANVLTF.

The table lists this clone with a count of one. The CDR3 DNA is TGCGCCAGCAGCTTTCTAGGAGGTCTGATCGCTGAAGCTTTCTTT. This codes for CASSFLGGLIAEAFF. The J gene is TRBJ1-1, the V gene TRBV5-1, with D unresolved. V shed 2 bases and J shed 6 bases, with 17 bases lying between them. Germline V gene lookup returns CDR1 SGHRS and CDR2 YFSETQ. The CDR3 is made up of 15 amino acids.

The chain employs TRBV19 and TRBJ1-1; D unresolved. CDR3 size: 14 residues. Looked up from germline, CDR1 is LNHDA and CDR2 is SQIVND (reference sequence). V lost 2 bases and J lost 5, with 12 bases in between. The CDR3 sequence: CASSIIPGETEAFF. As DNA, the CDR3 is TGTGCCAGTAGTATAATCCCGGGCGAGACTGAAGCTTTCTTT.

The CDR3 spells CASSLQGDSTEAFF. CDR3 nucleotide sequence: TGTGCCAGCAGTTTACAGGGGGATAGCACTGAAGCTTTCTTT. The chain uses TRBV28 and TRBJ1-1; the match to TRBD1 covers 7 bases. The germline V gene encodes CDR1 MDHEN and CDR2 SYDVKM. The CDR3 runs 14 residues. The V gene end was trimmed by 2 bases and the J gene end by 4 bases; junction bases not matched to a gene: 4.

This clone was counted a single time. The chain carries TRBV7-2 and TRBJ1-1; maybe TRBD1 (5 bases). Germline CDR1 and CDR2: SGHTA and FQGNSA. V gave up 1 base and J gave up 1 base, with 10 bases separating them. The CDR3 is 15 residues long. CDR3 in DNA: TGTGCCAGCAGCTTAGGTTTGGGGGGGAACACTGAAGCTTTCTTT. Its protein product is CASSLGLGGNTEAFF.

The chain couples TRBV3-1 (or the pseudogene TRBV3-2) to TRBJ2-1; tentatively, D is TRBD2 (6 bases). Trimming pared 4 bases from V and 3 bases from J, leaving 10 bases between. The CDR3 loop spans 14 amino acids. The germline CDR1 and CDR2 sequences are LGHDT and YNNKEL (reference sequence). In DNA, the CDR3 is TGTGCCAGCAGCCCCAGCGGGTTCTACAATGAGCAGTTCTTC. This encodes CASSPSGFYNEQFF.

This clone was counted a few times. The chain links TRBV19 to TRBJ2-3, with TRBD1 matching over 8 bases. The CDR3 contains 15 residues. The junction had 6 bases not matched to a gene; V was cut back by 5 bases and J by 2 bases. The germline V gene has CDR1 LNHDA and CDR2 SQIVND (reference sequence). The CDR3 nucleotides read TGTGCCAGTAGTCCCCGGACAGGGTTCACAGATACGCAGTATTTT. Translation: CASSPRTGFTDTQYF.

In this sample, this clone turned up a few times. This chain links TRBV10-1 with TRBJ2-3; D is tentatively TRBD1 or TRBD2 (5 bases each). The V gene lost 0 bases and the J gene lost 1 base, with 5 bases spanning the gap. Germline V gene sequence: CDR1 WNHNN, CDR2 SYGVQD (reference sequence). This CDR3 has 14 residues. The CDR3 loop reads CASSESGGTDTQYF. In DNA form, the CDR3 reads TGCGCCAGCAGTGAGTCGGGGGGCACAGATACGCAGTATTTT.

This chain uses TRBV19 with TRBJ2-6; either TRBD1 or TRBD2 may supply D (5 bases each). This CDR3 has 16 residues. Germline V gives CDR1 LNHDA, CDR2 SQIVND (reference sequence). The V and J ends lost 3 bases and 3 bases respectively, with 12 bases between them. The CDR3 loop reads CASSIQGGSGANVLTF. The DNA for the CDR3 is TGTGCCAGTAGTATCCAGGGTGGGAGTGGGGCCAACGTCCTGACTTTC.

V usage is TRBV15 and J usage is TRBJ1-1; no firm D call. Germline V lookup: CDR1 LNHNV, CDR2 YYDKDF (reference sequence). The CDR3 has 14 amino acids. V lost 0 bases to trimming and J lost 8 bases, with 13 bases between them. In DNA, the CDR3 is TGTGCCACCAGCAGAGATAAGGGCAGCCTAGAAGCTTTCTTT. Protein product: CATSRDKGSLEAFF.

The rearrangement joins TRBV5-1 to TRBJ2-7; D may be TRBD1 (6 bases). V was cut by 3 bases and J by 0 bases, with 13 bases left in between. Germline lookup yields CDR1 SGHRS and CDR2 YFSETQ. The CDR3 covers 15 residues. The CDR3: CASSSGTTVSYEQYF. The CDR3 bases are TGCGCCAGCAGCTCCGGGACAACGGTCTCCTACGAGCAGTACTTC.

The chain is built from TRBV7-8 and TRBJ1-5; possible D gene TRBD1, 5 bases. There are 16 residues in the CDR3. V was clipped by 2 bases and J by 2 bases, with 13 bases between them. CDR1 and CDR2 from the germline V gene are SGHVS and FQNEAQ. The CDR3 region is CASSLMAGNGNQPQHF. CDR3 DNA: TGTGCCAGCAGCTTAATGGCAGGGAATGGCAATCAGCCCCAGCATTTT.

The chain is built from TRBV28 and TRBJ1-2; no clear D. Germline V gene data show CDR1 as MDHEN and CDR2 as SYDVKM. Between the trimmed V and J ends, which lost 6 bases and 8 bases, there was a span of 19 bases. The length of the CDR3 is 14 residues. CDR3 loop: CASSLLSGRGGYTF. For the CDR3, the DNA is TGTGCCAGCAGCCTCCTAAGCGGCCGTGGGGGCTACACCTTC.

J is TRBJ2-5 and V is TRBV6-2 or TRBV6-3; 12 bases are a match to TRBD2. V was clipped by 5 bases and J by 5 bases; unmatched bases: 12. CDR3 length: 17 residues. Germline V lookup: CDR1 MNHEY, CDR2 SVGEGT. In DNA form, the CDR3 reads TGTGCCAGCAGTCCAGTCCCTAGCGGGAGGGTCTCGGAGACCCAGTACTTC. It codes for CASSPVPSGRVSETQYF.

The chain links TRBV5-1 to TRBJ2-7, with D maybe TRBD2 (5 bases). From germline, CDR1 is SGHRS and CDR2 YFSETQ. The CDR3 length is 12 residues. Trimming removed 1 base from V and 5 bases from J, with 7 bases in between. The CDR3 here is CASSLTGDEQYF. CDR3 in DNA: TGCGCCAGCAGCTTGACCGGGGACGAGCAGTACTTC.

A single count supports this clone. The chain carries TRBV7-9 and TRBJ1-2; tentatively, D is TRBD1 (5 bases). This CDR3 is built from 14 residues. V lost 5 bases to trimming and J lost 7 bases, with 17 bases between them. Germline V gene sequence: CDR1 SEHNR, CDR2 FQNEAQ (reference sequence). The CDR3, as DNA: TGTGCCAGCAGCCGGGACCGGGTCGGGGGTGGCTACACCTTC. Protein: CASSRDRVGGGYTF.

V and J are TRBV6-5 and TRBJ1-3; D may be TRBD1 (5 bases). CDR1 and CDR2 (germline): MNHEY, SVGAGI. The CDR3 runs 15 residues. Trimming removed 4 bases at V and 4 bases at J, with 14 bases between. CDR3 bases: TGTGCCAGCAGTTCCTCCGGGGCAGAAGGAAACACCATATATTTT. Amino acid sequence: CASSSSGAEGNTIYF.

V is TRBV10-3 and J is TRBJ1-1, with TRBD1 identical over 10 bases. The V and J ends lost 0 bases and 4 bases, in that order; junction bases with no gene match: 8. This CDR3 region has 17 residues. The germline V gene has CDR1 ENHRY and CDR2 SYGVKD. CDR3 coding DNA: TGTGCCATCAGTGAGTCGGGGACAGGGGCCGGGGGCACTGAAGCTTTCTTT. Protein product: CAISESGTGAGGTEAFF.

V gene TRBV7-2 combines with J gene TRBJ2-4; 7 nucleotides agree with TRBD1. V trimming: 4 bases; J trimming: 12 bases; junction bases outside the gene matches: 6. The germline V gene has CDR1 SGHTA and CDR2 FQGNSA. The CDR3 runs to 12 residues. CDR3 in amino acids: CASSSRQGTQYF. DNA of the CDR3: TGTGCCAGCAGCTCGAGACAGGGAACTCAGTACTTC.